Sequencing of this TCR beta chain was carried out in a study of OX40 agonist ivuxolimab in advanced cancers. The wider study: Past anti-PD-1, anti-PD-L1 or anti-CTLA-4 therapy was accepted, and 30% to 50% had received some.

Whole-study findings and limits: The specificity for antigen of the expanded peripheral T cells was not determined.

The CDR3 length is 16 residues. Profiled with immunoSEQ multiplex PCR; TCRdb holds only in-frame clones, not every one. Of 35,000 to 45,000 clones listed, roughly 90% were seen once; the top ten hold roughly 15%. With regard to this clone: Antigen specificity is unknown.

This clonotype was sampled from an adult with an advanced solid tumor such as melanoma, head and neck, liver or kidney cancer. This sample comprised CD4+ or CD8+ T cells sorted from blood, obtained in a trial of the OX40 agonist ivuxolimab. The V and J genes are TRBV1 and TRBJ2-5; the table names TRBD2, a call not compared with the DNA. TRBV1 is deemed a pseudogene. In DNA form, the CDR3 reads TGCACCAGCAGAGGACGGGAGCTCAGGTCGGGGGAGACCCAGTACTTC. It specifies CTSRGRELRSGETQYF.